The 11 T cell receptor beta chains listed next were all sequenced from one sample in a study of T cell repertoires in cytomegalovirus infection. These receptors have no identified antigens. TCRdb reanalysed the reads using MiXCR and keeps one entry per CDR3 protein. The data show under 150,000 distinct CDR3 sequences, with 30% seen just once and 41% held by the top ten. The specimen was CD8+ T cells from cultured PBMCs, collected from culture after CMV antigen stimulation. Receptor source: a human donor in good health (CMV status not recorded). Some clones in this sample may be carry-over from other donors' samples.

This sequence joins TRBV6-5 and TRBJ2-1, with D possibly matching TRBD2 (5 bases). Germline loops: CDR1 MNHEY, CDR2 SVGAGI. V was pared by 10 bases and J by 15 bases, with 25 bases between. The CDR3 totals 13 residues. The CDR3, as DNA: TGTGCCACCCCGGGTGAGGGCCCGGACTTATTGTTCTTC. Protein: CATPGEGPDLLFF.

The chain carries TRBV6-5 and TRBJ1-5; D ambiguous. CDR3 size: 14 residues. Germline CDR1 reads MNHEY; CDR2 reads SVGAGI. Trimming pared 5 bases from V and 4 bases from J, leaving 12 bases between. The CDR3 reads CASSPWGTNQPQHF. The CDR3 DNA is TGTGCCAGCAGTCCTTGGGGAACTAATCAGCCCCAGCATTTT.

The chain has TRBV27 and TRBJ2-1; weak D call: TRBD2 (7 bases). V was pared by 6 bases and J by 5 bases, with 17 bases between. CDR1 MNHEY and CDR2 SMNVEV come from the germline V gene (reference sequence). The CDR3 has 15 residues. This CDR3 is CASRVAGALNNEQFF. In DNA, the CDR3 is TGTGCCAGCAGAGTGGCGGGGGCCCTAAACAATGAGCAGTTCTTC.

This clonotype was picked up a small number of times. The V call is TRBV7-6, the J call TRBJ2-1; tentatively, D is TRBD1 (6 bases). Germline lookup yields CDR1 SGHVS and CDR2 FNYEAQ. Trimming took 2 bases from V and 3 from J, leaving 14 bases between them. The CDR3 has 16 residues. The CDR3 sequence: CASSLSPGVGYNEQFF. The CDR3 nucleotides read TGTGCCAGCAGCTTATCTCCAGGGGTGGGCTACAATGAGCAGTTCTTC.

This clonotype was recorded many times. CDR3 nucleotides: TGTGCCAGCAGCTTAGCGGACAGGGTTTTTGAAAAACTGTTTTTT. Protein sequence: CASSLADRVFEKLFF. The rearrangement uses TRBV7-2 and TRBJ1-4, with 8 bases lining up with TRBD1. The CDR3 sequence is 15 residues long. Germline V gene sequence: CDR1 SGHTA, CDR2 FQGNSA. Trimming removed 0 bases from V and 7 bases from J; junction bases left unmatched: 4.

In regard to this clonotype: A read error is possible here, since a much larger clone lies one base away. The chain links TRBV7-9 to TRBJ2-1; D is perhaps TRBD2 (5 bases). Germline V gene data show CDR1 as SEHNR and CDR2 as FQNEAQ (reference sequence). The CDR3 spans 12 residues. The CDR3 DNA reads as TGTACCAGCAGCTACGGAGGTAATGAGCAGTTCTTC. Protein: CTSSYGGNEQFF.

This clonotype has a count of ten or more. The gene calls are TRBV19 and TRBJ2-3, with 9 positions matching TRBD1. The CDR3 is made up of 18 amino acids. Germline values: CDR1 LNHDA, CDR2 SQIVND (reference sequence). Trimming at V came to 3 bases and at J to 2 bases, leaving 12 bases not matched to a gene. CDR3 bases: TGTGCCAGTAGTATTTCATTTTGGGACAGGGCCACCACAGATACGCAGTATTTT. This encodes CASSISFWDRATTDTQYF.

CDR3 region: CSARVRTDYNEQFF. CDR3 DNA sequence: TGCAGTGCTAGAGTTAGGACAGATTACAATGAGCAGTTCTTC. The chain uses TRBV20-1 and TRBJ2-1, with D possibly matching TRBD1 (6 bases). Germline-derived CDR1 and CDR2 are DFQATT and SNEGSKA (reference sequence). Trimming removed 1 base at V and 4 bases at J, with 11 bases between. The CDR3 consists of 14 residues.

A single count supports this clonotype. The CDR3 DNA is TGTGCCAGCAGACCAGACAGGGGACCCCCCCCCCCCCCCCCCCTCACTGAAGCTTTCTTT. Protein sequence: CASRPDRGPPPPPPLTEAFF. V usage is TRBV2 and J usage is TRBJ1-1; TRBD1 aligns across 8 bases. The CDR3 extends over 20 amino acids. Trimming at V came to 6 bases and at J to 4 bases, leaving 25 bases not matched to a gene. Germline V gene lookup returns CDR1 SNHLY and CDR2 FYNNEI.

The V and J genes are TRBV5-1 and TRBJ2-1, with a tentative D call TRBD2 (5 bases). The germline V and J ends were trimmed by 5 bases and 3 bases, with 24 bases remaining between them. The CDR3 loop spans 18 amino acids. The germline V gene encodes CDR1 SGHRS and CDR2 YFSETQ. The chain's CDR3 is CASSLGKNTHPNYNEQFF. The CDR3 nucleotides are TGCGCCAGCAGTCTCGGGAAAAACACCCACCCCAACTACAATGAGCAGTTCTTC.

V and J are TRBV27 and TRBJ1-2, with D possibly matching TRBD1 (5 bases). The CDR3 is made up of 13 amino acids. Trimming cost V 6 bases and J 13 bases, with 21 bases left between them. Germline CDR1 reads MNHEY; CDR2 reads SMNVEV (reference sequence). In nucleotides, the CDR3 is TGTGCCAGCAGGGCCACCGGGACCGTGGTAGGCACCTTC. It encodes CASRATGTVVGTF.